Reported below is one T cell receptor beta chain. Profiling relied on immunoSEQ multiplex PCR, and the TCRdb table lists in-frame clones only, not all of them. This repertoire shows just over 8,500 clones, almost 85% found once; its top ten account for approximately 33%. The CDR3 is 15 residues long. Per germline, CDR1 MRHNA and CDR2 SNTAGT. Losses at the gene ends were 0 bases for V and 6 bases for J; bases not matched to a gene: 5. These data belong to a study of T cell clonotyping in hematopoietic cell transplantation. The chain recombines TRBV6-4 with TRBJ2-3; TRBD2 aligns across 8 bases. This sample comprised PBMCs, obtained 180 days after allogeneic stem cell transplant. The sequence was collected from a female patient aged 25-40 years who had an allogeneic stem cell transplant, so the T cells may come from the graft donor. Some clones in this sample may be carry-over from other donors' samples. The CDR3 sequence is CASSDSAGGGDTQYF. Written as DNA, the CDR3 is TGTGCCAGCAGTGACTCTGCGGGGGGTGGCGATACGCAGTATTTT.